Listed here are 9 T cell receptor beta chains from one sample, sequenced in a study of beta chain bispecific antibodies for T cell cancers. Study results and caveats: In these mixed samples, most targeted TRBV reads derived from the leukemia cell line.

A single record per CDR3 protein comes from TCRdb applying MiXCR to the 5' RACE reads. This sample carries 17,000 or so distinct CDR3 sequences, approximately 2% of them seen once, and the ten largest clones take 6.9%. Either OKT3 anti-CD3 antibody or CD3/CD28 beads expanded T cells from blood mononuclear cells over about three days. Their recognized antigens are unknown. Specimen: healthy donor T cells cultured with leukemia cells. The source of these receptors is a human donor in good health. Some clones in this sample may be carry-over from other donors' samples.

This clonotype has more than one count but fewer than ten. The V and J genes are TRBV19 and TRBJ2-4; D is possibly TRBD1 (6 bases). V shed 10 bases and J shed 1 base, with 14 bases lying between them. The CDR3 contains 14 residues. Germline V gene data show CDR1 as LNHDA and CDR2 as SQIVND (reference sequence). Here the CDR3 DNA reads TGTGCCACGGTGGGGGCGTGGGCCAAAAACATTCAGTACTTC. The encoded protein is CATVGAWAKNIQYF.

This clonotype was detected many times. The genes are TRBV11-2 and TRBJ2-3; 10 nucleotides match TRBD1. The CDR3 extends over 15 amino acids. With V trimmed by 2 bases and J by 3 bases, 2 bases remained unmatched. CDR1 is SGHAT, CDR2 FQNNGV, per germline. The CDR3 DNA is TGTGCCAGCAGCTTAATGGACAGGGGGACAGATACGCAGTATTTT. It yields the protein CASSLMDRGTDTQYF.

This clonotype has at least ten counts. This chain links TRBV27 with TRBJ2-2; D remains ambiguous. Germline CDR1 is MNHEY and CDR2 is SMNVEV (reference sequence). The CDR3 consists of 13 residues. The ends were cut back, 8 bases at V and 2 bases at J, with 9 bases in the middle. Here the CDR3 reads CASGQANTGELFF. CDR3 in DNA: TGTGCCAGCGGTCAGGCCAACACCGGGGAGCTGTTTTTT.

This clonotype was observed many times. The rearrangement joins TRBV20-1 to TRBJ2-7, with TRBD2 as a possible D gene (6 bases). CDR3 length: 15 residues. The V gene's germline CDR1 is DFQATT and CDR2 SNEGSKA (reference sequence). The V and J ends lost 1 base and 0 bases respectively, with 13 bases between them. The CDR3: CSARGRGASSYEQYF. The CDR3 bases are TGCAGTGCTAGAGGCCGCGGGGCCAGCTCCTACGAGCAGTACTTC.

This clonotype has ten or more counts. This sequence joins TRBV27 and TRBJ1-5, with 8 bases matching TRBD1. CDR3 length: 14 amino acids. Germline V gene data show CDR1 as MNHEY and CDR2 as SMNVEV (reference sequence). The junction had 5 bases not matched to a gene; V was cut back by 6 bases and J by 4 bases. As DNA, the CDR3 is TGTGCCAGCAGCAGACAGGGGCGAAATCAGCCCCAGCATTTT. It yields the protein CASSRQGRNQPQHF.

This clonotype was found many times. V and J are TRBV20-1 and TRBJ1-2; tentative D call: TRBD1 (6 bases). Germline lookup yields CDR1 DFQATT and CDR2 SNEGSKA (reference sequence). Deletions cut 5 bases from V and 6 bases from J, with 25 bases between. The CDR3 spans 16 residues. The CDR3 sequence: CSASTPTGQLFDGYTF. The CDR3 DNA is TGCAGTGCTTCCACCCCCACCGGACAGTTGTTCGATGGCTACACCTTC.

The sample holds a few counts of this clonotype. This may be a read error, as it is one base from a much larger clone. This sequence joins TRBV15 and TRBJ2-1; D might be TRBD1 or TRBD2, each matching 5 bases. Per the germline V gene, CDR1 is LNHNV and CDR2 is YYDKDF (reference sequence). This CDR3 has 14 amino acids. This chain's CDR3 is CATSREGTYKEQFF. CDR3 coding DNA: TGTGCCACCAGCAGAGAAGGGACCTACAAAGAGCAGTTCTTC.

In this sample, this clonotype turned up many times. This sequence joins TRBV20-1 and TRBJ2-7; a possible D gene is TRBD2 (6 bases). Looked up from germline, CDR1 is DFQATT and CDR2 is SNEGSKA (reference sequence). CDR3 size: 15 residues. V was cut by 6 bases and J by 0 bases, with 18 bases left in between. The CDR3 is CSALKRAFSSYEQYF. For the CDR3, the DNA is TGCAGTGCGTTAAAGCGGGCTTTTTCCTCCTACGAGCAGTACTTC.

The rearrangement links TRBV19 to TRBJ1-1; D unclear. The CDR3 has 13 amino acids. V was pared by 3 bases and J by 6 bases, with 11 bases between. Germline V gene data show CDR1 as LNHDA and CDR2 as SQIVND (reference sequence). The DNA of the CDR3 is TGTGCCAGTAGTATTGCTGCGACGGCTGAAGCTTTCTTT. This codes for CASSIAATAEAFF.